These 19 T cell receptor beta chains were all obtained from the same sample, sequenced in a study of blood T cell repertoires in COVID-19. The repertoire was sequenced with immunoSEQ multiplex PCR; TCRdb's copy has only in-frame clones and lacks some. The data hold about 50,000 clones, with approximately 89% observed a single time. Specimen: peripheral blood. These TCRs come from a woman of 80 years or more with acute or convalescent COVID-19.

The CDR3 here is CASRQGAGSTEAFF. The CDR3 DNA follows: TGTGCCAGCAGACAGGGGGCAGGGAGCACTGAAGCTTTCTTT. J is TRBJ1-1 and V is TRBV27; the match to TRBD1 covers 9 bases. The germline V gene has CDR1 MNHEY and CDR2 SMNVEV (reference sequence). V gave up 6 bases and J gave up 4 bases; unmatched junction bases: 6. This CDR3 spans 14 amino acids.

The V call is TRBV7-8, the J call TRBJ2-5; 9 bases are shared with TRBD1. V dropped 1 base and J dropped 5; count of bases not matched to a gene: 5. Germline CDR1 and CDR2: SGHVS and FQNEAQ. This CDR3 is 15 amino acids long. The CDR3 reads CASSLVTGGRETQYF. Here the CDR3 DNA reads TGTGCCAGCAGCTTAGTTACAGGGGGCCGGGAGACCCAGTACTTC. The variable domain in full, with the rest retrieved from reference TRBV7-8 and TRBJ2-5, is GAGVSQSPRYKVAKRGQDVALRCDPISGHVSLFWYQQALGQGPEFLTYFQNEAQLDKSGLPSDRFFAERPEGSVSTLKIQRTQQEDSAVYLCASSLVTGGRETQYFGPGTRLLVL.

Written as DNA, the CDR3 is TGTGCCAGCCGCCCGACAGGGGAGTACACTGAAGCTTTCTTT. As protein: CASRPTGEYTEAFF. The rearrangement uses TRBV19 and TRBJ1-1; TRBD1 matches 8 bases. Losses at the gene ends were 9 bases for V and 3 bases for J; bases not matched to a gene: 9. Germline CDR1 is LNHDA and CDR2 is SQIVND (reference sequence). The CDR3 extends over 14 amino acids. Based on the CDR3 plus reference TRBV19 and TRBJ1-1, the full variable domain is DGGITQSPKYLFRKEGQNVTLSCEQNLNHDAMYWYRQDPGQGLRLIYYSQIVNDFQKGDIAEGYSVSREKKESFPLTVTSAQKNPTAFYLCASRPTGEYTEAFFGQGTRLTVV.

V usage is TRBV11-3 and J usage is TRBJ2-1, with TRBD2 matching over 8 bases. Germline V gene data show CDR1 as SGHNT and CDR2 as YENEEA. The trim removed 5 bases at V and 5 bases at J, leaving 8 bases unmatched. The CDR3 runs 15 residues. The CDR3: CASSPGGGRNNEQFF. In nucleotides, the CDR3 is TGTGCCAGCAGCCCGGGGGGGGGCAGGAACAATGAGCAGTTCTTC.

The rearrangement links TRBV11-2 to TRBJ2-3, with 9 bases lining up with TRBD1. CDR1 is SGHAT, CDR2 FQNNGV, per germline. V lost 5 bases and J lost 0; bases outside the gene matches: 3. The CDR3 sequence is 15 residues long. The CDR3, as DNA: TGTGCCAGCAGCCCCGACAGGGGGAGCACAGATACGCAGTATTTT. Its translation: CASSPDRGSTDTQYF. Together with reference TRBV11-2 and TRBJ2-3, the CDR3 gives the full variable domain: EAGVAQSPRYKIIEKRQSVAFWCNPISGHATLYWYQQILGQGPKLLIQFQNNGVVDDSQLPKDRFSAERLKGVDSTLKIQPAKLEDSAVYLCASSPDRGSTDTQYFGPGTRLTVL.

V gene TRBV1 combines with J gene TRBJ2-7; TRBD1, the table's D call, was not compared with the DNA. TRBV1 is listed as a pseudogene. The CDR3 is 16 amino acids. The CDR3 DNA follows: TGCACCAGCAGCCAAGATCGGGCAGGGGCCCTCTACGAGCAGTACGTC. Amino acids: CTSSQDRAGALYEQYV.

The J gene is TRBJ2-1, the V gene TRBV5-1; D might be TRBD2 (6 bases). The CDR3 loop spans 14 amino acids. Germline V gene lookup returns CDR1 SGHRS and CDR2 YFSETQ. Trimming took 4 bases from V and 3 from J, leaving 11 bases between them. CDR3 amino acids: CASSPPGVYNEQFF. The CDR3 nucleotides read TGCGCCAGCAGCCCCCCGGGAGTCTACAATGAGCAGTTCTTC.

The chain employs TRBV7-9 and TRBJ1-1, with no clear D. This CDR3 region has 14 residues. The germline CDR1 and CDR2 sequences are SEHNR and FQNEAQ (reference sequence). The V end was cut by 4 bases, the J end by 1 base, with 10 bases between. The CDR3 protein is CASSSDWENTEAFF. For the CDR3, the DNA is TGTGCCAGCAGCTCGGACTGGGAGAACACTGAAGCTTTCTTT.

The chain joins TRBV5-1 to TRBJ2-2, with TRBD1 matching over 7 bases. The CDR3 consists of 15 residues. CDR1 is SGHRS, CDR2 YFSETQ, per germline. The V and J ends lost 6 bases and 5 bases, in that order; junction bases with no gene match: 10. The CDR3 coding sequence is TGCGCCAGCAACGCCGGGGACAGCAAAACCGGGGAGCTGTTTTTT. Protein: CASNAGDSKTGELFF.

The chain recombines TRBV12-3 or TRBV12-4 with TRBJ1-2; the D gene is possibly TRBD1 (5 bases). V gave up 6 bases and J gave up 8 bases, with 16 bases separating them. The CDR3 sequence is 13 residues long. The CDR3: CASSLDSQGGYTF. CDR3 nucleotides: TGTGCCAGCAGCCTCGACTCTCAGGGAGGCTACACCTTC.

This chain connects TRBV3-1 (or the pseudogene TRBV3-2) to TRBJ2-2, with a weak D call TRBD1 (5 bases). Germline lookup yields CDR1 LGHDT and CDR2 YNNKEL (reference sequence). V was clipped by 2 bases and J by 4 bases, with 8 bases between them. The CDR3 extends over 14 amino acids. The CDR3 here is CASSQTGATGELFF. The CDR3 nucleotides are TGTGCCAGCAGCCAAACAGGTGCCACCGGGGAGCTGTTTTTT.

The rearrangement joins TRBV18 to TRBJ2-5, with 10 nucleotides matching TRBD1. V lost 10 bases, J lost 5 bases, and 10 bases stayed unmatched. Germline values: CDR1 KGHSH, CDR2 LQKENI. The CDR3 contains 14 residues. The CDR3 DNA sequence: TGTGCCACCTCCCCCGGGACAGGGGAGGAGACCCAGTACTTC. This translates into CATSPGTGEETQYF.

The rearrangement uses TRBV4-1 and TRBJ2-7, with 10 bases fitting TRBD1. V gave up 3 bases and J gave up 4 bases; unmatched junction bases: 9. CDR1 and CDR2 from the germline V gene are MGHRA and YSYEKL. This CDR3 is 16 amino acids long. CDR3 in amino acids: CASSHPPGQGIYEQYF. The DNA of the CDR3 is TGCGCCAGCAGCCACCCACCGGGACAGGGGATATACGAGCAGTACTTC.

The chain uses TRBV6-5 and TRBJ1-5; 7 nucleotides align to TRBD1. The CDR3 is 14 amino acids. With 6 bases clipped from V and 4 bases from J, the junction kept 6 bases outside the gene matches. Germline CDR1 reads MNHEY; CDR2 reads SVGAGI. The CDR3 loop reads CASRRDRGNQPQHF. For the CDR3, the DNA is TGTGCCAGCAGACGGGACAGAGGAAATCAGCCCCAGCATTTT.

This chain links TRBV4-1 with TRBJ2-3; possibly TRBD2 for D (6 bases). The germline CDR1 and CDR2 sequences are MGHRA and YSYEKL. V lost 4 bases and J lost 2, with 10 bases in between. The CDR3 covers 14 residues. The CDR3 nucleotides read TGCGCCAGCAGCCTTTCGGGAGCCACAGATACGCAGTATTTT. Protein sequence: CASSLSGATDTQYF.

This chain uses TRBV18 with TRBJ1-6; 8 nucleotides align to TRBD1. Germline lookup yields CDR1 KGHSH and CDR2 LQKENI. J lost 4 bases, V lost 7 bases, and 15 bases had no gene match. CDR3 length: 18 residues. The CDR3 region has the DNA TGTGCCAGCTTTTCACCCCTTGCAGGGGGCGCGTATAATTCACCCCTCCACTTT. Amino acid sequence: CASFSPLAGGAYNSPLHF.

This clone was found once. The V gene is TRBV5-1, the J gene TRBJ2-1; 11 bases line up with TRBD2. J was trimmed by 6 bases and V by 1 base; bases with no gene match: 6. CDR3 length equals 16 residues. Germline V lookup: CDR1 SGHRS, CDR2 YFSETQ. The CDR3 loop reads CASSLMTSGAGNEQFF. CDR3 nucleotide sequence: TGCGCCAGCAGCTTGATGACTAGCGGGGCGGGCAATGAGCAGTTCTTC.

This rearrangement joins TRBV5-1 to TRBJ2-2; 9 bases fit TRBD2. J was trimmed by 5 bases and V by 0 bases; bases with no gene match: 8. Germline V gene lookup returns CDR1 SGHRS and CDR2 YFSETQ. This CDR3 contains 17 residues. The CDR3 here is CASSLGTGLAWTGELFF. For the CDR3, the DNA is TGCGCCAGCAGCTTGGGTACGGGACTAGCATGGACCGGGGAGCTGTTTTTT.

This chain links TRBV6-5 with TRBJ1-1; 7 bases are a match to TRBD1. In germline, CDR1 is MNHEY, CDR2 SVGAGI. This CDR3 has 15 amino acids. V shed 0 bases, J shed 3 bases, and the junction held 4 bases outside the gene matches. The chain's CDR3 is CASSYSRQGDTEAFF. CDR3 DNA sequence: TGTGCCAGCAGTTACTCGAGGCAGGGGGACACTGAAGCTTTCTTT.